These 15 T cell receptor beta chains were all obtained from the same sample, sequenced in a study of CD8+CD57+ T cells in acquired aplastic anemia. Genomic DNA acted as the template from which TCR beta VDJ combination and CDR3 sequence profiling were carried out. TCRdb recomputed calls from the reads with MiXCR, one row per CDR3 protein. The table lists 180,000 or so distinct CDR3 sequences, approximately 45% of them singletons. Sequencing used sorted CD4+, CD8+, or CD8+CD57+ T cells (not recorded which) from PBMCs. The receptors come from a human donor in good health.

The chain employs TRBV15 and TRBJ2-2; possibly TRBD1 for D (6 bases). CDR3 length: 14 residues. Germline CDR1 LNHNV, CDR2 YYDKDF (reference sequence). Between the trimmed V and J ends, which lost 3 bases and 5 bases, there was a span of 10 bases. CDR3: CATSSEGVTGELFF. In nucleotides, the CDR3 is TGTGCCACCAGCAGCGAGGGGGTAACCGGGGAGCTGTTTTTT.

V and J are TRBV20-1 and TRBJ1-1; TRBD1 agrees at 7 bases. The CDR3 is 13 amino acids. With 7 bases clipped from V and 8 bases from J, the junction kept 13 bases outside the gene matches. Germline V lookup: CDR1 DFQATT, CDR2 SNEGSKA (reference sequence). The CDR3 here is CSVDRSRPGEAFF. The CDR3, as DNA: TGCAGTGTGGACAGGTCTCGCCCCGGAGAAGCTTTCTTT.

CDR3 bases: TGTGCCATCAGTGAGGGGGGGGGCAATGAGCAGTTCTTC. Translation gives CAISEGGGNEQFF. The V gene is TRBV10-3, the J gene TRBJ2-1, with 7 nucleotides matching TRBD2. This CDR3 comprises 13 residues. Germline V gene data show CDR1 as ENHRY and CDR2 as SYGVKD. Germline trimming cut 2 bases from V and 6 bases from J; bases unmatched to any gene: 1.

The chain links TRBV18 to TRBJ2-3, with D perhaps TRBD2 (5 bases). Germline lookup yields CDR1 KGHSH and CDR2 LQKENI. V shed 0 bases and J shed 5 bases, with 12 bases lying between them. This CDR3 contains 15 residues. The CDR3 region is CASSPPVTGRDTQYF. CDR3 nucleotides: TGTGCCAGCTCACCACCCGTTACGGGGAGAGATACGCAGTATTTT.

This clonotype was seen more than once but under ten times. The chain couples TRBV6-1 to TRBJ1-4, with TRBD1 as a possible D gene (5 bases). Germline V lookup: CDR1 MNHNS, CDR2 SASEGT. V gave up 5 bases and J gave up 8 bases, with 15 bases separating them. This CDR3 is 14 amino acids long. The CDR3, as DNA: TGTGCCAGCAGTCCGACGGGACCGAGAGAAAAACTGTTTTTT. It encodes CASSPTGPREKLFF.

The CDR3 sequence is CASSLLTSGMGDTQYF. In DNA, the CDR3 is TGTGCCAGCAGCTTGCTGACTAGCGGCATGGGAGATACGCAGTATTTT. V gene TRBV11-2 combines with J gene TRBJ2-3, with 9 bases matching TRBD2. V shed 3 bases, J shed 5 bases, and the junction held 9 bases outside the gene matches. The CDR3 contains 16 residues. Germline CDR1 and CDR2: SGHAT and FQNNGV. The entire variable domain, with the rest obtained from reference TRBV11-2 and TRBJ2-3, is as follows: EAGVAQSPRYKIIEKRQSVAFWCNPISGHATLYWYQQILGQGPKLLIQFQNNGVVDDSQLPKDRFSAERLKGVDSTLKIQPAKLEDSAVYLCASSLLTSGMGDTQYFGPGTRLTVL.

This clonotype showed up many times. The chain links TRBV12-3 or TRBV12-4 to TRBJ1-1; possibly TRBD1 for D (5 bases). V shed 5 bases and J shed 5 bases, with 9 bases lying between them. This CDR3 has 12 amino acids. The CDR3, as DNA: TGTGCCAGCAGTCGCGGGGGGACTGAAGCTTTCTTT. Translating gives CASSRGGTEAFF.

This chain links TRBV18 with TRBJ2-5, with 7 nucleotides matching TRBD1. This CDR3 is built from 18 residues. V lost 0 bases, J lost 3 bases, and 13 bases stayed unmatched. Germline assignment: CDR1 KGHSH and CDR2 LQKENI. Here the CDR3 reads CASSPPSLLGTEKETQYF. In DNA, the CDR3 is TGTGCCAGCTCACCACCGAGCCTTCTCGGGACAGAGAAAGAGACCCAGTACTTC.

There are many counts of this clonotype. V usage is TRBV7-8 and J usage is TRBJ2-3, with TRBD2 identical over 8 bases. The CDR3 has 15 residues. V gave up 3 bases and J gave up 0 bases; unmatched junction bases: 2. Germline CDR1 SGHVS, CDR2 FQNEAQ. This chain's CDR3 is CASSFSGASTDTQYF. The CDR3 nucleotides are TGTGCCAGCAGCTTTAGCGGGGCGAGCACAGATACGCAGTATTTT. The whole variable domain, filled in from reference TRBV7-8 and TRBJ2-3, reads GAGVSQSPRYKVAKRGQDVALRCDPISGHVSLFWYQQALGQGPEFLTYFQNEAQLDKSGLPSDRFFAERPEGSVSTLKIQRTQQEDSAVYLCASSFSGASTDTQYFGPGTRLTVL.

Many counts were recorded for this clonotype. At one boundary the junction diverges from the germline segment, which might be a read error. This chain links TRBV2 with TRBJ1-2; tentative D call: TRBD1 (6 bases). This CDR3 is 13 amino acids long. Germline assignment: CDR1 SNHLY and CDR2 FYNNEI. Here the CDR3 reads CASSYDTGRKLAF. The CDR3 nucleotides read TGTGCCAGCAGCTATGATACAGGGAGGAAGCTTGCCTTC.

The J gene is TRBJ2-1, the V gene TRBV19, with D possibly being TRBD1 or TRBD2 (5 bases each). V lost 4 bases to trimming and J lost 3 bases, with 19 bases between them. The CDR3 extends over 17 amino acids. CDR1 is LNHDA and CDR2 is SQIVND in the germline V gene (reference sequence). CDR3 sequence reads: CASSKGPRHNHYNEQFF. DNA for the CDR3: TGTGCCAGTAGTAAGGGACCGCGCCACAATCACTACAATGAGCAGTTCTTC.

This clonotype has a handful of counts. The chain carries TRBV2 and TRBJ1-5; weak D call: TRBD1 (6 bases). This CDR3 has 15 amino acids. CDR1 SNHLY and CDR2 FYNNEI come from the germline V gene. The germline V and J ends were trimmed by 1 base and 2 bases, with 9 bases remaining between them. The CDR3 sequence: CASSEGGQGNQPQHF. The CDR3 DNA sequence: TGTGCCAGCAGTGAAGGGGGGCAGGGCAATCAGCCCCAGCATTTT.

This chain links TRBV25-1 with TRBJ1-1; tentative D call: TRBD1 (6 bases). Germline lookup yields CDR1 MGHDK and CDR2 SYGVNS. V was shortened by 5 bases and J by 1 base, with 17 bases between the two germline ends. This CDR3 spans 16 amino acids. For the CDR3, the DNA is TGTGCCAGCAGTCGAGGGGGGGTCCCACGGAACACTGAAGCTTTCTTT. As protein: CASSRGGVPRNTEAFF.

The CDR3 DNA reads TGTGCCAGCAGTGACTGGAGCTCTGGGGCCAACGTCCTGACTTTC. It translates to CASSDWSSGANVLTF. The chain uses TRBV2 and TRBJ2-6; no reliable D call. Trimming took off 3 bases at V and 0 bases at J, with 6 bases between the two ends. The V gene's germline CDR1 is SNHLY and CDR2 FYNNEI. This CDR3 has 15 amino acids.

In DNA form, the CDR3 reads TGCAGTGCTAGTAAACAGGGGGCCTTGGAGACCCAGTACTTC. The encoded protein is CSASKQGALETQYF. The chain carries TRBV20-1 and TRBJ2-5, with TRBD1 matching over 9 bases. There are 14 residues in the CDR3. CDR1 is DFQATT and CDR2 is SNEGSKA in the germline V gene (reference sequence). J was trimmed by 5 bases and V by 3 bases; bases with no gene match: 7.